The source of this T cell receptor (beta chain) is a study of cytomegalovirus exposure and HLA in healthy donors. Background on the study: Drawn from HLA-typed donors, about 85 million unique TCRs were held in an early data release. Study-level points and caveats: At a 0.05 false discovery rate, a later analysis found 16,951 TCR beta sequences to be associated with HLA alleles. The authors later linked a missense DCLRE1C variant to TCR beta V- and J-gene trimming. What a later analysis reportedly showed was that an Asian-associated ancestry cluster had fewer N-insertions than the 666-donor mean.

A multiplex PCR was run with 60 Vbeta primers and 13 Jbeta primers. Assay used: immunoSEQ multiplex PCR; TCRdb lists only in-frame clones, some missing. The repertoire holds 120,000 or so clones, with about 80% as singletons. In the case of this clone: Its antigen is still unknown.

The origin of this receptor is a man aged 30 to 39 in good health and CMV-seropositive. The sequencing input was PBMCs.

CDR3 region: CASSHTRGGGYTF. The CDR3 nucleotides read TGCGCCAGCAGTCACACCAGAGGAGGAGGCTACACCTTC. The chain carries TRBV4-1 and TRBJ1-2; D unclear. CDR3 length: 13 residues. CDR1 MGHRA and CDR2 YSYEKL come from the germline V gene. Trimming took 6 bases from V and 8 from J, leaving 16 bases between them.